The source of this TCR beta chain is a study of metastatic and nonmetastatic thyroid tumors. MiXCR reprocessed the PCR reads for TCRdb. The table lists 25,000 to 35,000 clones, around 30% of them singletons. On this clone: What it recognizes is unknown.

No treatment had been given to any patient before thyroid surgery. Study-wide points: Significantly greater TCR beta diversity was reportedly found in malignant thyroid tumors than in benign nodules (in blood and tumor).

The sequence derives from a female donor with papillary thyroid cancer or a benign thyroid nodule (not recorded which). Some clones in this sample may be carry-over from other donors' samples. The sequenced material came from blood.

CDR3 sequence: CASSLTSGVAAEQFF. As DNA, the CDR3 is TGTGCCAGCAGCCTTACTAGCGGGGTGGCGGCTGAGCAGTTCTTC. V is TRBV4-2 and J is TRBJ2-1; TRBD2 matches 10 bases. This CDR3 has 15 amino acids. CDR1 is LGHNA and CDR2 is YNFKEQ in the germline V gene. Trimming cost V 4 bases and J 9 bases; bases outside gene matches: 9.